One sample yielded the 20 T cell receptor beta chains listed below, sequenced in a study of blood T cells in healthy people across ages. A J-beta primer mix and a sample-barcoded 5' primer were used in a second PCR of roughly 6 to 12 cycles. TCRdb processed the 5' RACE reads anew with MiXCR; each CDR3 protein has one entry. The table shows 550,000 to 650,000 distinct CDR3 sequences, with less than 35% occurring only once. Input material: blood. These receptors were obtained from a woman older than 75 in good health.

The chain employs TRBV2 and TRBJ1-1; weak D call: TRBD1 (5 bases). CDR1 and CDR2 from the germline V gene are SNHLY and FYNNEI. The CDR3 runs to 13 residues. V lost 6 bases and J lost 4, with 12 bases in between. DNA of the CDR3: TGTGCCAGCAGCCTGGGGCCAGTCACTGAAGCTTTCTTT. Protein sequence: CASSLGPVTEAFF.

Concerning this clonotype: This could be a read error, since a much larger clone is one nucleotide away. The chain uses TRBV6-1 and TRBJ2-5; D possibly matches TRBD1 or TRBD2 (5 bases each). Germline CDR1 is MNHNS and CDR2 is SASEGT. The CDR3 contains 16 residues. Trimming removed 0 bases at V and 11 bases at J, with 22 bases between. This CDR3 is CASSEAFGTIYNEQYF. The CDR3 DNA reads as TGTGCCAGCAGTGAAGCGTTCGGGACCATATACAATGAGCAGTACTTC.

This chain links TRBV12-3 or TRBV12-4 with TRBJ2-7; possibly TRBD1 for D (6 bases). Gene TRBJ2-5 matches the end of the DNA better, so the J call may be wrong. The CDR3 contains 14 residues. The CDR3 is CASSLEGVKETQYF. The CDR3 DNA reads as TGTGCCAGCAGTTTAGAGGGGGTAAAAGAGACCCAGTACTTC.

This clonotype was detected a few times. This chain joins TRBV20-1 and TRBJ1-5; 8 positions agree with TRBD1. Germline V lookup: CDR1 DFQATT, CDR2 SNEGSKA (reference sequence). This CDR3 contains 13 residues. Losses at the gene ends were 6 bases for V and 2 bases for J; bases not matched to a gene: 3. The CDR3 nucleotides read TGCAGTGCGGCAGGGGGCGGCAATCAGCCCCAGCATTTT. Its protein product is CSAAGGGNQPQHF.

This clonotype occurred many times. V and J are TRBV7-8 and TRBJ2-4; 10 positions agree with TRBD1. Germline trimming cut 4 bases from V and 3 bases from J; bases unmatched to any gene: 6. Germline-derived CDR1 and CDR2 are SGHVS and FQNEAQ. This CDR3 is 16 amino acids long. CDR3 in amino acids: CASSSRTGGVKNIQYF. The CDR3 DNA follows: TGTGCCAGCAGCTCCCGGACAGGGGGTGTCAAAAACATTCAGTACTTC.

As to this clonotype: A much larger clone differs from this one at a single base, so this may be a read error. CDR3 nucleotides: TGTGCCTGCAGTTTATCCCCGCAGGTGTCTCAAGGCTACACCTTC. Translated, it gives CACSLSPQVSQGYTF. The chain has TRBV28 and TRBJ1-2; no clear D. Germline V gives CDR1 MDHEN, CDR2 SYDVKM. This CDR3 has 15 amino acids.

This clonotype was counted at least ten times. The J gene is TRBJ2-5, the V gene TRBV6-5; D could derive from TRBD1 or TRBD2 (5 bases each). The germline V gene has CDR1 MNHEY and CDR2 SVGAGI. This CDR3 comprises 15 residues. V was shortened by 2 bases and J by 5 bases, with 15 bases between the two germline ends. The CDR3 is CASSYGGATGETQYF. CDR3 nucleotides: TGTGCCAGCAGTTACGGGGGAGCAACGGGGGAGACCCAGTACTTC.

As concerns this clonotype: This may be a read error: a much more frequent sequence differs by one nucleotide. The CDR3 DNA reads TGCGCCAGCGCACCTCGGGGGACTAGCGGACGCAATGAGCAGTACTTC. Translated, it gives CASAPRGTSGRNEQYF. The rearrangement links TRBV5-1 to TRBJ2-5, with TRBD2 matching 11 bases. Germline V CDR1 and CDR2: SGHRS, YFSETQ. V lost 7 bases, J lost 11 bases, and 19 bases stayed unmatched. The CDR3 extends over 16 amino acids.

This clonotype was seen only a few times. The CDR3 nucleotides read TGTGCCAGCAGCTTTCCCACAGGACGAGACACCGGGGAGCTGTTTTTT. This translates into CASSFPTGRDTGELFF. V and J are TRBV7-6 and TRBJ2-2; D may be TRBD1 (5 bases). Germline-derived CDR1 and CDR2 are SGHVS and FNYEAQ. Trimming took 3 bases from V and 3 from J, leaving 14 bases between them. This CDR3 has 16 residues.

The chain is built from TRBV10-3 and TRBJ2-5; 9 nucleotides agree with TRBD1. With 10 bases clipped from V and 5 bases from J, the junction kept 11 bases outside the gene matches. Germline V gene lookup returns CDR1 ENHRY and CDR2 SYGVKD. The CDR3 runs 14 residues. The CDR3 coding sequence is TGTGCCACTTCTGCGGACAGGGGAAGTGAGACCCAGTACTTC. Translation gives CATSADRGSETQYF.

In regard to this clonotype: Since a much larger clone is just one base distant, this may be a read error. CDR3 region: CVSRPGSSQTQYF. The CDR3 DNA follows: TGTGTCAGTAGACCAGGGTCCTCCCAGACCCAGTACTTC. The genes are TRBV19 and TRBJ2-5; D is possibly TRBD1 (5 bases). Germline V CDR1 and CDR2: LNHDA, SQIVND (reference sequence). The CDR3 covers 13 residues.

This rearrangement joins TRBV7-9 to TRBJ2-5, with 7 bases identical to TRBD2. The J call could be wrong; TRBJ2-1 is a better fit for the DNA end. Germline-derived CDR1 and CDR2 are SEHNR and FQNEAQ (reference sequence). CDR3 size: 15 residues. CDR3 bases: TGTGCCAGCACCCTATCCGGGGGGACCCAAGAGACCCAGTTCTTC. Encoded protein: CASTLSGGTQETQFF.

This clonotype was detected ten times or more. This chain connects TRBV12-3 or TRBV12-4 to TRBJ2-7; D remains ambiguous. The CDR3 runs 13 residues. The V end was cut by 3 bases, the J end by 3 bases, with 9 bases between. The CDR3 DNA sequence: TGTGCCAGCAGTTTCGGCCAGATCTACGAGCAGTACTTC. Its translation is CASSFGQIYEQYF.

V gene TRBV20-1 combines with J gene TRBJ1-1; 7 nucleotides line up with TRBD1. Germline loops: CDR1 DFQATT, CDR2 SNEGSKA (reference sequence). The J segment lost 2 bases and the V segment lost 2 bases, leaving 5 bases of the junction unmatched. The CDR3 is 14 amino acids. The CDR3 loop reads CSARIGTANTEAFF. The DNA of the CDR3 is TGCAGTGCTAGAATAGGGACAGCAAACACTGAAGCTTTCTTT.

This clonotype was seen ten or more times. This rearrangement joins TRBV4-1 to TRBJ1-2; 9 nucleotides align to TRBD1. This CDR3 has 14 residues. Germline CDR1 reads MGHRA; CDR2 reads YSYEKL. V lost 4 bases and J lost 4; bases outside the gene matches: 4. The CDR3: CASSRGTGSYGYTF. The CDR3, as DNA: TGCGCCAGCAGCCGAGGGACAGGGAGCTATGGCTACACCTTC.

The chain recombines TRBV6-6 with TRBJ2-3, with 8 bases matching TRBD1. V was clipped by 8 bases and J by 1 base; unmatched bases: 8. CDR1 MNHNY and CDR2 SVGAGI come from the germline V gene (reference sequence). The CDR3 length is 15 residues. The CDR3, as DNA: TGTGCCAGCGGCCTGGGGACAGGCCGCACAGATACGCAGTATTTT. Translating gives CASGLGTGRTDTQYF.

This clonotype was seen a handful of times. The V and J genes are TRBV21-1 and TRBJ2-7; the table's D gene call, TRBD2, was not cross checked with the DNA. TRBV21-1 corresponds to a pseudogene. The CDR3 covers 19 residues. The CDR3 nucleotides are TGTGCCAGCAGCGATGAGCGGGGGGCTACTCCATTCTCCTACAATGAGCAGTACTTC. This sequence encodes CASSDERGATPFSYNEQYF.

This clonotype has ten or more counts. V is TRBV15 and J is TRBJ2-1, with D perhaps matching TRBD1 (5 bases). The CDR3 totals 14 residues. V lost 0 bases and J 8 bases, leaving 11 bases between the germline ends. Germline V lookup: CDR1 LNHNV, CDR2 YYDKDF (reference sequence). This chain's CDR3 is CATSRDRVWDEQFF. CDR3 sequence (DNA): TGTGCCACCAGCAGAGACAGGGTCTGGGATGAGCAGTTCTTC.

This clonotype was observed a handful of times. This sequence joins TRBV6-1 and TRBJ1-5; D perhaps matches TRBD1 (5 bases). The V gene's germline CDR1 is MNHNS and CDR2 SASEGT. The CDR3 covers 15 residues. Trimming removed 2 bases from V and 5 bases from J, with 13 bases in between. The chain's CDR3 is CASSELGLWDQPQHF. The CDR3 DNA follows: TGTGCCAGCAGTGAATTGGGGCTTTGGGATCAGCCCCAGCATTTT.

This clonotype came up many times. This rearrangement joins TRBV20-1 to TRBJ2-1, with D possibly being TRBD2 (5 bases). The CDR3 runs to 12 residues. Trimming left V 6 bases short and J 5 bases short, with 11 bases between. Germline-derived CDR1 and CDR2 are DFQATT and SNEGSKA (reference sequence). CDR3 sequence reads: CSAPPGNNEQFF. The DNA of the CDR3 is TGCAGTGCCCCTCCCGGGAACAATGAGCAGTTCTTC.